This T cell receptor beta chain was captured in a study of metastatic and nonmetastatic thyroid tumors. Study summary: Where malignant and benign thyroid patients were concerned, repertoires were compared across blood and tumor or nodule tissue.

The table lists this clone with many counts. With MiXCR, TCRdb called clones anew from the PCR reads. The sample contains under 30,000 clones, 16% of which appear only once. Each patient went into thyroid surgery without having received any treatment. CDR1 is LNHDA, CDR2 SQIVND, per germline (reference sequence). The CDR3 is 14 amino acids. Trimming removed 3 bases at V and 0 bases at J, with 6 bases between. Sequenced input: blood. The genes are TRBV19 and TRBJ1-5, with no clear D. This TCR came from a male donor with papillary thyroid cancer or a benign thyroid nodule (not recorded which). Some clones in this sample may be carry-over from other donors' samples. CDR3 sequence reads: CASSIEPSNQPQHF. Written as DNA, the CDR3 is TGTGCCAGTAGTATCGAGCCTAGCAATCAGCCCCAGCATTTT.